The clone carrying this T cell receptor (beta chain) was seen many times. Its specificity is not known. This entry is derived from a study of tumor and adjacent non-tumor tissue in lung cancer. Background on the study: Each sample yielded 3.5 million to 4.5 million productive TCRbeta reads on average. Study-level points and caveats: Patients with more diverse tumor TCRs had worse survival.

The germline V and J ends were trimmed by 6 bases and 9 bases, with 17 bases remaining between them. Germline-derived CDR1 and CDR2 are PRHDT and FYEKMQ (reference sequence). The CDR3 covers 13 residues. The template was RNA from unsorted bulk tissue. The normal lung tissue was taken more than 3 cm from the tumor edge. Three rounds of nested PCR, following a modified ARM-PCR protocol, produced the TCRbeta library. In TCRdb, the multiplex PCR reads were re-called with MiXCR into one record per CDR3 protein. The table includes about 110,000 distinct CDR3 sequences, about 63% detected once. The sequencing sample was made of distant non-tumor lung tissue. The receptor's source is a man aged 60 to 75 with non-small cell lung cancer. V is TRBV13 and J is TRBJ1-1; TRBD1 is a possible D gene (5 bases). CDR3 sequence (DNA): TGTGCCAGCAGACCCGGGACCCTAGGTAAAGCTTTCTTT. Translation gives CASRPGTLGKAFF.